Here is one T cell receptor (beta chain) with its context. Its antigen is unknown. This sample was included in a study of molecular identifiers for immune sequencing clone quantification. Overall study context: Five aliquots were made in replicates from the RNA of approximately 22,000 or 94,000 naive CD8 cells, and four were sequenced. Overall study findings and caveats: Clones above 20 RNA copies contained over 99% of effector molecules and under 1% of naive molecules.

Previously described methods with listed TCR primers produced the bulk TCR libraries. TCRdb re-analysed the PCR reads in MiXCR, keeping a single row per CDR3 protein. Seen here are some 650,000 distinct CDR3 sequences, less than 20% observed once, and the top ten hold 0.85%. Sorting selected naive CD8 T cells with a CD8+CD4-CCR7+CD45RA+ phenotype. Trimming removed 9 bases from V and 7 bases from J, with 19 bases in between. The CDR3 loop spans 14 amino acids. The V call is TRBV12-3 or TRBV12-4, the J call TRBJ2-1, with a weak D call TRBD2 (6 bases). The receptor was isolated from a human donor in good health. Some libraries in this study had Jurkat cell RNA spiked in. The sequenced sample was naive CD8+ T cells from blood, with Jurkat cell RNA spiked in. This sample's subset: FACS-sorted CD8+CD4-CCR7+CD45RA+ naive T cells. The CDR3 reads CARRREDKTNEQFF. The CDR3 DNA is TGTGCCAGAAGGAGGGAGGATAAGACGAATGAGCAGTTCTTC.